This TCR beta chain comes out of a study of Ad26.COV2.S vaccination and SARS-CoV-2 variants (dated by TCRdb to the early 2020s). Background for the entire study: Donors in the vaccine arm were drawn from COV1001, a phase I-IIa trial of Ad26.COV2.S in healthy adults that was multicentre, randomized, double-blind and placebo-controlled. Ad26.COV2.S was given intramuscularly at 5x10^10 or 1x10^11 viral particles, as a single shot or as two shots 56 days apart. The specificity and breadth of SARS-CoV-2-reactive T cell receptors after Ad26.COV2.S vaccination were assessed by TCRbeta repertoire sequencing. A total of some 30 samples were included in the TCR-sequenced set, comprising 19 Ad26.COV2.S vaccine recipients, 5 placebo recipients and 8 SARS-CoV-2 convalescent individuals. Trial participants were randomized into five groups of five, in which low-dose or high-dose Ad26.COV2.S was given once or twice, or placebo was given on both occasions. Investigators did not know the trial group allocation while performing experiments and assessing outcomes. Study-level results and caveats: Ad26.COV2.S recipients had higher spike-specific TCR breadth than placebo recipients (P = 0.0014). The study was not powered for comparison of responses between vaccine doses or regimens. Substantial breadth of spike-specific CD8+ and CD4+ T cell responses was reported after vaccination. Comparable non-spike TCR breadth was observed between vaccine and placebo recipients, consistent with only spike being contained in the vaccine. The authors noted that total T cell responses may have been underestimated by the TCR breadth and depth analyses.

Per the publication, the treatment or condition label means: 15 to 20 received Ad26.COV2.S at low or high dose, single or two shots; 5 received placebo; per-sample allocation not given. For vaccine and placebo recipients, repertoires were sequenced using samples collected on day 63 after the first injection. In Cohort 1b, some 25 adults aged 18-55 years were enrolled at a single site in Boston, USA, between 29 July and 7 August 2020. Ad26.COV2.S consisted of a replication-incompetent adenovirus type 26 vector by which a prefusion-stabilized SARS-CoV-2 spike protein from the original Wuhan strain was expressed. The immunoSEQ Assay was used to sequence TCRbeta CDR3 regions. After extraction, genomic DNA underwent amplification by bias-controlled multiplex PCR, followed by high-throughput sequencing. From the authors' description of their analysis: Collapsing and filtering of sequences were performed to quantify the absolute abundance of each unique TCRbeta CDR3 region. Usable DNA was measured by amplifying reference genes present in all nucleated cells, and TCRbeta template counts were normalized to that usable DNA to estimate T cell fraction. Repertoire TCRs were annotated as SARS-CoV-2-specific by exact matching of V gene, CDR3 amino acid sequence and J gene to a known reactive TCR set. The reference SARS-CoV-2 TCR set came from MIRA and was filtered for enrichment in COVID-19-positive ImmuneCODE repertoires, removing public or cross-reactive TCRs. Drawing on the MIRA antigens, annotated TCRs were analysed further at the level of specific ORF or position within ORF. Breadth was defined as annotated unique rearrangements over total unique productive rearrangements; depth was the summed frequency of those rearrangements. TCR breadth was compared between groups using two-sided Wilcoxon rank-sum tests. TCRdb took this table from immuneACCESS and kept in-frame rearrangements with V and J called. Such tables lack part of the clones; where checked against another copy, unresolved V genes explain under half of the gap, and the rest is unexplained. V and J calls plus clone size are reproduced from that table; the DNA served to infer D and trimming. Here the sample has some 370,000 clones; about four fifths occur a single time. The top ten hold more than 7% of the sample.

In the case of this clone: Its recognized antigen is unknown. Qualities for individual bases were not recorded, and no much larger clone is one base off.

Trimming removed 3 bases from V and 1 base from J; the gene matches leave 3 bases unexplained. Via the germline V gene (reference sequence), CDR1 is GTSNPN and CDR2 SVGIG. Measured from the cysteine to the phenylalanine, the CDR3 is 14 residues long. Only the CDR3 DNA stays, 42 bases, in frame from base 1. This receptor chain uses TRBV30 and TRBJ2-3, with 8 middle bases fitting TRBD2. The source is a person aged 18-60 years who received the Ad26.COV2.S COVID-19 vaccine or a placebo. Specimen: peripheral blood, collected in a trial of Ad26.COV2.S vaccine versus placebo. The nucleotide sequence is TGTGCCTGGAGACCGACTAGCGGCACAGATACGCAGTATTTT. This encodes CAWRPTSGTDTQYF. The CDR3, completed at both ends by the reference TRBV30 and TRBJ2-3 genes, gives the full variable domain SQTIHQWPATLVQPVGSPLSLECTVEGTSNPNLYWYRQAAGRGLQLLFYSVGIGQISSEVPQNLSASRPQDRQFILSSKKLLLSDSGFYLCAWRPTSGTDTQYFGPGTRLTVL.